This T cell receptor (beta chain) derives from a study of sequential checkpoint blockade in melanoma. Looking at the study overall: Arm A got nivolumab then ipilimumab; arm B the reverse, 1:1.

Measured with immunoSEQ multiplex PCR; TCRdb has only the in-frame clones, and not every one. The sample lists roughly 20,000 clones; approximately 72% were seen once. Deletions cut 5 bases from V and 5 bases from J, with 13 bases between. The length of the CDR3 is 13 residues. The germline V gene encodes CDR1 MDHEN and CDR2 SYDVKM. Treatment indicated: randomized to nivolumab then ipilimumab (arm A) or the reverse (arm B). None of the patients previously received DNA-damaging chemotherapy. PBMC sorting kept live CD3+CD8+ cells without CD19 or CD56. The specimen comprised CD8+ T cells sorted from blood (inferred from file names), sampled from a patient given nivolumab and ipilimumab in sequence. The source of this sequence is a human donor with melanoma. The rearrangement joins TRBV28 to TRBJ2-7; tentative D call: TRBD1 (6 bases). CDR3 in amino acids: CASSLLQGHEQYF. For the CDR3, the DNA is TGTGCCAGCAGTCTCCTACAGGGACACGAGCAGTACTTC. Supplemented by reference TRBV28 and TRBJ2-7, the full variable domain reads DVKVTQSSRYLVKRTGEKVFLECVQDMDHENMFWYRQDPGLGLRLIYFSYDVKMKEKGDIPEGYSVSREKKERFSLILESASTNQTSMYLCASSLLQGHEQYFGPGTRLTVT.